The 10 T cell receptor beta chains given below trace back to one sample, sequenced in a study of shared clonotypes between healthy human individuals. Method: immunoSEQ multiplex PCR; TCRdb's copy keeps in-frame clones and lacks some. The repertoire holds about 590,000 clones, with around 95% as singletons. CD45RO-negative, CCR7-positively selected cells formed the naive CD8 fraction, excluding terminally differentiated effector memory CD45RA+ cells. The sequencing input was naive CD8+ T cells sorted from blood. The receptors stem from a woman under 40 in good health.

The V and J genes are TRBV7-6 and TRBJ2-6; D may be TRBD1 (6 bases). This CDR3 is 14 amino acids long. Germline V gives CDR1 SGHVS, CDR2 FNYEAQ. The V end was cut by 4 bases, the J end by 8 bases, with 12 bases between. The CDR3 sequence is CASSSLGTTNVLTF. In nucleotides, the CDR3 is TGTGCCAGCAGCTCCCTCGGGACAACCAACGTCCTGACTTTC. Full variable domain (remainder filled in from reference TRBV7-6 and TRBJ2-6): GAGVSQSPRYKVTKRGQDVALRCDPISGHVSLYWYRQALGQGPEFLTYFNYEAQQDKSGLPNDRFSAERPEGSISTLTIQRTEQRDSAMYRCASSSLGTTNVLTFGAGSRLTVL.

This chain links TRBV6-1 with TRBJ1-5; D unclear. The CDR3 has 14 residues. V gave up 10 bases and J gave up 0 bases, with 13 bases separating them. CDR1 and CDR2 (germline): MNHNS, SASEGT. The CDR3 is CATKSRGSNQPQHF. The CDR3, as DNA: TGTGCCACCAAATCCCGGGGTAGCAATCAGCCCCAGCATTTT.

V is TRBV14 and J is TRBJ1-3; a weak D match, TRBD1 (6 bases). Per the germline V gene, CDR1 is SGHDN and CDR2 is FVKESK. CDR3 length equals 15 residues. Trimming took off 1 base at V and 4 bases at J, with 11 bases between the two ends. The CDR3 here is CASSQGKGTGNTIYF. The CDR3 DNA reads TGTGCCAGCAGCCAAGGAAAGGGGACAGGAAACACCATATATTTT.

The chain uses TRBV5-5 and TRBJ2-7, with D possibly being TRBD1 (6 bases). V lost 6 bases and J lost 1, with 11 bases in between. The CDR3 runs to 13 residues. Germline assignment: CDR1 SGHKS and CDR2 YYEKEE (reference sequence). The CDR3 is CASTRTDSYEQYF. The CDR3 coding sequence is TGTGCCAGCACTCGGACAGATTCCTACGAGCAGTACTTC.

The chain joins TRBV19 to TRBJ1-1; 7 bases map to TRBD1. CDR3 length: 14 amino acids. Germline loops: CDR1 LNHDA, CDR2 SQIVND (reference sequence). V dropped 7 bases and J dropped 0; count of bases not matched to a gene: 5. CDR3 bases: TGTGCCAGTACCCTACAGGGGTTGAACACTGAAGCTTTCTTT. Protein sequence: CASTLQGLNTEAFF.

The chain is built from TRBV19 and TRBJ2-7; TRBD1 matches at 8 bases. This CDR3 is built from 16 residues. Trimming at V came to 6 bases and at J to 0 bases, leaving 10 bases not matched to a gene. CDR1 LNHDA and CDR2 SQIVND come from the germline V gene (reference sequence). CDR3 in DNA: TGTGCCAGTAGAGATACCGGGACAGGTCTCTCCTACGAGCAGTACTTC. Translation: CASRDTGTGLSYEQYF.

Only one count was recorded for this clone. This chain links TRBV30 with TRBJ1-2; D possibly corresponds to TRBD1 (6 bases). Germline lookup yields CDR1 GTSNPN and CDR2 SVGIG (reference sequence). This CDR3 contains 15 residues. V gave up 0 bases and J gave up 2 bases, with 13 bases separating them. Here the CDR3 DNA reads TGTGCCTGGAGTGTACTACCAGGGGTAAACTATGGCTACACCTTC. It translates to CAWSVLPGVNYGYTF.

This CDR3 reads CASSSWTGTYEQYF. The CDR3 coding sequence is TGTGCCAGCAGTTCGTGGACAGGGACTTACGAGCAGTACTTC. V and J are TRBV2 and TRBJ2-7; 8 bases map to TRBD1. Germline V gene sequence: CDR1 SNHLY, CDR2 FYNNEI. Trimming cost V 5 bases and J 4 bases; bases outside gene matches: 7. The CDR3 is 14 amino acids.

The CDR3 DNA is TGTGCCAGCAGCTTATCGGGGACCTATGGCTACACCTTC. Its protein product is CASSLSGTYGYTF. The rearrangement uses TRBV7-2 and TRBJ1-2, with a tentative D call TRBD1 (5 bases). V lost 2 bases to trimming and J lost 4 bases, with 8 bases between them. The CDR3 loop spans 13 amino acids. Germline V gene lookup returns CDR1 SGHTA and CDR2 FQGNSA.

The CDR3 DNA reads TGTGCCAGCAGCTTGGAGGGGGGACGGAAAGCGAACACCGGGGAGCTGTTTTTT. Translation: CASSLEGGRKANTGELFF. V is TRBV5-6 and J is TRBJ2-2; TRBD1 or TRBD2 may be the D gene (6 bases each). The CDR3 is made up of 18 amino acids. Trimming removed 0 bases at V and 0 bases at J, with 15 bases between. CDR1 SGHDT and CDR2 YYEEEE come from the germline V gene.